This TCR beta chain originates from a study of cytomegalovirus exposure and HLA in healthy donors. This CDR3 contains 13 residues. The germline V and J ends were trimmed by 0 bases and 8 bases, with 11 bases remaining between them. CDR1 and CDR2 from the germline V gene are GTSNPN and SVGIG (reference sequence). Details on this clone: Its antigen is currently unknown.

Whole-study results and caveats: In vitro confirmation showed a few CMV-associated chains to be CMV antigen specific. A later analysis showed that HLA-associated TCR beta chains had undergone more clonal expansion than equally common others. Most TCRs appeared rarely, but some public TCRs recurred in many donors. Compared with the roughly 700-donor mean, an Asian-associated ancestry cluster reportedly had fewer N-insertions, according to a later analysis.

The PCR made use of 60 Vbeta and 13 Jbeta primers. Assay used: immunoSEQ multiplex PCR; TCRdb lists only in-frame clones, some missing. The repertoire holds about 170,000 clones, more than 65% seen once, with less than 2% in the top ten. The chain joins TRBV30 to TRBJ1-3; D not resolved. This sequence originates from a male donor in good health and CMV-seronegative. The specimen was PBMCs. The DNA for the CDR3 is TGTGCCTGGAGTGTAGGTTCTAGGTACACCATATATTTT. Encoded protein: CAWSVGSRYTIYF.